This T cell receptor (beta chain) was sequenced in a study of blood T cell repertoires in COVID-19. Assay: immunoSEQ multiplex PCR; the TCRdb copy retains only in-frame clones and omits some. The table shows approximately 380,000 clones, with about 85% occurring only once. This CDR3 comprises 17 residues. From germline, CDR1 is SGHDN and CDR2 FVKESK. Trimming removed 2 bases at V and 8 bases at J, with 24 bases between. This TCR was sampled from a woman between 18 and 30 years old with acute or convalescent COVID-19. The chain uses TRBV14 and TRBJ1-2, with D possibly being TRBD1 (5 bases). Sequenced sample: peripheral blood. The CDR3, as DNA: TGTGCCAGCAGCCAATCTATCGTAAAGGGGCTTTCGCGGGGCTACACCTTC. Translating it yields CASSQSIVKGLSRGYTF.